These 3 T cell receptor beta chains were all obtained from the same sample, sequenced in a study of blood T cell repertoires in COVID-19. Produced via immunoSEQ multiplex PCR; TCRdb's table is partial and in-frame only. The sample includes about 440,000 clones, around 88% of them seen just once. The sequenced sample was peripheral blood. These receptors were taken from a woman between 45 and 60 years old with COVID-19, enrolled during active disease.

The V call is TRBV5-4, the J call TRBJ1-2; TRBD1 matches 9 bases. The V gene's germline CDR1 is SGHNT and CDR2 YYREEE (reference sequence). The junction had 14 bases not matched to a gene; V was cut back by 1 base and J by 4 bases. This CDR3 is built from 18 residues. The chain's CDR3 is CASSLFTHHRGQFYGYTF. The CDR3 bases are TGTGCCAGCAGCTTGTTTACACACCACAGGGGGCAGTTCTATGGCTACACCTTC.

The chain joins TRBV25-1 to TRBJ1-2; 7 bases fit TRBD1. This CDR3 has 12 residues. V was clipped by 5 bases and J by 6 bases; unmatched bases: 3. CDR1 and CDR2 (germline): MGHDK, SYGVNS. The CDR3 loop is CASSPGTDGYTF. CDR3 in DNA: TGTGCCAGCAGTCCCGGGACAGATGGCTACACCTTC.

The V and J genes are TRBV6-5 and TRBJ2-7; 8 nucleotides line up with TRBD1. After removal of 5 bases from V and 3 bases from J, the junction contained 3 bases not matched to a gene. In germline, CDR1 is MNHEY, CDR2 SVGAGI. This CDR3 region has 13 residues. The CDR3 sequence is CASSRGQVYEQYF. In DNA form, the CDR3 reads TGTGCCAGCAGTAGGGGACAGGTCTACGAGCAGTACTTC.